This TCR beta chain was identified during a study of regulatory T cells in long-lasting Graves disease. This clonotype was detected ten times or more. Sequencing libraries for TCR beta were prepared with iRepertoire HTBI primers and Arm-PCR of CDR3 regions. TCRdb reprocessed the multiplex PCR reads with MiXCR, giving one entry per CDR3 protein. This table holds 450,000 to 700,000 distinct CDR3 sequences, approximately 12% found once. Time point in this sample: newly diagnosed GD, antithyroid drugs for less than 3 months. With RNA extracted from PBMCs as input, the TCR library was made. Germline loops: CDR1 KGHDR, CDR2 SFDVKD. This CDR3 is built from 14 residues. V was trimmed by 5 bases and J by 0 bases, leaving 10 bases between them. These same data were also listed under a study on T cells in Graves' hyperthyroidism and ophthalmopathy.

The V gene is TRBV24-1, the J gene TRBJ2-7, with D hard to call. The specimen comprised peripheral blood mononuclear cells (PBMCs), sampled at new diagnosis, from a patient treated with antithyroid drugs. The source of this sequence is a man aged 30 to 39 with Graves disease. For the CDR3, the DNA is TGTGCCACCAGTGGGGCGGAAGGCTCCTACGAGCAGTACTTC. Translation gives CATSGAEGSYEQYF.